The rows below give T cell receptor beta chains drawn from one sample of a study of blood T cell repertoires in COVID-19. Some clones are missing from TCRdb's copy, which holds only in-frame ones; the method was immunoSEQ multiplex PCR. The sample has 110,000 to 150,000 clones; 84% are singletons. The sample consisted of peripheral blood. These receptors were collected from a human donor in a cohort sampled during active COVID-19. The conserved cysteine and the conserved F or W are not part of the CDR3 here.

cdr3_aa	v_call	j_call
ASSLDGWGVNQPQH	TRBV7-2	TRBJ1-5
ASSYPNFPTGLNTEAF	TRBV6-2/TRBV6-3	TRBJ1-1
ASSLSAGISQPQH	TRBV5-6	TRBJ1-5
ASSPFEALLGYT	TRBV18	TRBJ1-2
ASSVGAGGSYNEQF	TRBV6-1	TRBJ2-1
ASSLRGQSSGYT	TRBV28	TRBJ1-2
ASSGSGGAGNQPQH	TRBV19	TRBJ1-5
ASSGTGTGVIGSNQPQH	TRBV19	TRBJ1-5
ASSLGGGRNTEAF	TRBV7-2	TRBJ1-1
ASSSGQHTDTQY	TRBV6-5	TRBJ2-3
ASSPGGSGANVLT	TRBV5-1	TRBJ2-6
SGGLYNEQF	TRBV29-1	TRBJ2-1
ASRDSRFQETQY	TRBV28	TRBJ2-5
ASSFGEKETQY	TRBV7-9	TRBJ2-5
ASSWVGRETQY	TRBV11-3	TRBJ2-5
ASSAIAAYEQY	TRBV5-5	TRBJ2-7
ASSIPRGDLSYNEQF	TRBV19	TRBJ2-1
ASSQDGRYNEKLF	TRBV3-1/TRBV3-2	TRBJ1-4
ASSPGSAQNYGYT	TRBV18	TRBJ1-2
ASSLGRGGGNTIY	TRBV5-1	TRBJ1-3
ASSPGTSGRSSYNEQF	TRBV9	TRBJ2-1
ASSDRDTQY	TRBV25-1	TRBJ2-3
ASSQRAGETGELF	TRBV4-3	TRBJ2-2
AISGQLNTEAF	TRBV10-3	TRBJ1-1
ASSQEPASGQETQY	TRBV4-3	TRBJ2-5
ASSFVLRRDYT	TRBV12-1	TRBJ1-2
ASSQVMNTEAF	TRBV3-1/TRBV3-2	TRBJ1-1
ASSRTPLQPQH	TRBV19	TRBJ1-5
ATSREGQGIREQY	TRBV15	TRBJ2-7
ASSQDIGQGMVNEQF	TRBV4-3	TRBJ2-1
ATRQGGVETQY	TRBV19	TRBJ2-5
ASSLDSYSYEQY	TRBV7-8	TRBJ2-7
ASSSQTGSNTDGYT	TRBV5-1	TRBJ1-2
ASSLDQGLYNEQF	TRBV7-6	TRBJ2-1